This is a list of T cell receptor beta chains from one sample in a study of T cells after yellow fever vaccination. TCRdb passed the 5' RACE reads through MiXCR, listing each CDR3 protein once. The sample yields 450,000 to 650,000 distinct CDR3 sequences, around a fifth seen once. Sequencing used PBMCs, obtained approximately 20 days after the first yellow fever vaccination. The receptors were sampled from a man aged 18 to 35 who received the YFV17D yellow fever vaccine. Each CDR3 is given with its conserved first and last residue. A D gene is named only where the DNA matches it firmly. Some rows have no size entry. The others give once, few or many, or a class for an expanded clone.

DNA,CDR3,D,size,V,J,length
TGTGCCAGCAGTTTCGCTAGCGGGGGGTTCTACGAGCAGTACTTC,CASSFASGGFYEQYF,TRBD2,few,TRBV12-3/TRBV12-4,TRBJ2-7,15
TGCAGCGCGGACGGCGACAGGACTGAGCAGTTCTTC,CSADGDRTEQFF,.,.,TRBV29-1,TRBJ2-1,12
TGTGCCAGCAGTTTGCGGGTTGAGACCCAGTACTTC,CASSLRVETQYF,.,.,TRBV12-3/TRBV12-4,TRBJ2-5,12
TGTGCCAGCAGATCGAGTTTTGGCAGGGCGGATACGCAGTATTTT,CASRSSFGRADTQYF,.,.,TRBV7-9,TRBJ2-3,15
TGTACCTGCACCACCGGGACAGCTTACACCGGGGAGCTGTTTTTT,CTCTTGTAYTGELFF,TRBD1,.,TRBV13,TRBJ2-2,15
TGTGCCATCAGTAGCCCGGGGGATGTAGAGCAGTACTTC,CAISSPGDVEQYF,.,.,TRBV10-3,TRBJ2-7,13
TGCGCCAGCAGCGCGGCGGGGGGTTCACCCCTCCACTTT,CASSAAGGSPLHF,.,few,TRBV4-1,TRBJ1-6,13
TGTGCCAGCAGCCCTCGGACCCGCAATAATTCACCCCTCCACTTT,CASSPRTRNNSPLHF,.,.,TRBV7-2,TRBJ1-6,15
TGTGCCAGCAGTCTGAGCATTGGGTTAAGAGGGAATGAGCAGTTCTTC,CASSLSIGLRGNEQFF,.,.,TRBV6-1,TRBJ2-1,16
TGTGCCAGCAGCGTAACAGTAGATAACTATGGCTACACCTTC,CASSVTVDNYGYTF,.,few,TRBV5-5,TRBJ1-2,14
TGTGCCAGCAGCTTAAAAGACAGGGATCTTTCGCGGGAGCTGTTTTTT,CASSLKDRDLSRELFF,TRBD1,few,TRBV7-9,TRBJ2-2,16
TGTGCCAGCAGCTTGGGTTATGGGGGTACTGAAGCTTTCTTT,CASSLGYGGTEAFF,.,.,TRBV7-3,TRBJ1-1,14
TGTGCCAGCAGGGACAGAATCTATGGAGGCTACACCTTC,CASRDRIYGGYTF,.,.,TRBV28,TRBJ1-2,13
TGTGCCAGCAGCCTAGGTCGAAGGACAAGAGAGAACACTGAAGCTTTCTTT,CASSLGRRTRENTEAFF,.,many,TRBV7-8,TRBJ1-1,17
TGTGCCAGCAGCACGTCAGCTGATACTAATGAAAAACTGTTTTTT,CASSTSADTNEKLFF,.,.,TRBV9,TRBJ1-4,15
TGTGCCAGCAGACTTACCGGGACAGGGAAGTTCGCGGGCATTCAGTACTTC,CASRLTGTGKFAGIQYF,TRBD1,few,TRBV7-2,TRBJ2-4,17
TGCGCCAGCAGCCCGGAAAGGAACTATGGCTACACCTTC,CASSPERNYGYTF,.,few,TRBV5-1,TRBJ1-2,13
TGTGCCAGCAGCCTGGACACCGGCAATCAGCCCCAGCATTTT,CASSLDTGNQPQHF,.,few,TRBV7-8,TRBJ1-5,14
TGTGCCAGCAGTGCACTCGGACGGCTCACTGAAGCTTTCTTT,CASSALGRLTEAFF,.,few,TRBV25-1,TRBJ1-1,14
TGTGCCAGCAGCCGACAGGGGAAAGGGAACACTGAAGCTTTCTTT,CASSRQGKGNTEAFF,TRBD1,.,TRBV4-2,TRBJ1-1,15